Following are 27 T cell receptor beta chains from one sample sequenced in a study of beta chain features in type 1 diabetes. Every isolated RNA sample was fully reverse transcribed, so sequencing captured expressed TCRB transcripts. Sequencing used immunoSEQ multiplex PCR; TCRdb keeps in-frame clones, though not all of them. Here the sample spans 200,000 to 250,000 clones, roughly 11% being singletons. Sequenced input: central memory CD4+ T cells from blood. These receptors were collected from a man aged 18 to 29 in good health.

This clone came up a few times. V and J are TRBV28 and TRBJ2-5; D is perhaps TRBD1 or TRBD2 (5 bases each). The V end lost 5 bases, the J end lost 3 bases, and 13 bases lay between the germline ends. The CDR3 contains 14 residues. Germline V CDR1 and CDR2: MDHEN, SYDVKM. CDR3 in amino acids: CASSASGTEETQYF. The CDR3 DNA follows: TGTGCCAGCAGTGCATCCGGGACCGAAGAGACCCAGTACTTC.

J is TRBJ1-4 and V is TRBV5-1; D is possibly TRBD1 (5 bases). Trimming stripped 4 bases from V and 3 bases from J, with 10 bases between. This CDR3 has 14 amino acids. Germline V lookup: CDR1 SGHRS, CDR2 YFSETQ. The chain's CDR3 is CASSQVGANEKLFF. The CDR3 nucleotides are TGCGCCAGCAGCCAAGTAGGGGCTAATGAAAAACTGTTTTTT.

This clone was picked up a small number of times. The junction departs from germline at one end; a sequencing error may be responsible. This sequence joins TRBV15 and TRBJ1-2; no definite D call. The CDR3 totals 12 residues. CDR1 is LNHNV, CDR2 YYDKDF, per germline (reference sequence). The CDR3 spells CATSRANLETLF. For the CDR3, the DNA is TGTGCCACCAGCAGAGCTAACCTAGAGACTCTCTTC.

This clone has a count of ten or more. This sequence joins TRBV14 and TRBJ2-1; 8 bases agree with TRBD2. Germline CDR1 and CDR2: SGHDN and FVKESK. Trimming cost V 4 bases and J 6 bases; bases outside gene matches: 8. This CDR3 contains 15 residues. The CDR3 DNA reads TGTGCCAGCAGCCCGAGCGGGAGACTTTCCAATGAGCAGTTCTTC. Translation: CASSPSGRLSNEQFF. The complete variable domain, with remaining parts taken from reference TRBV14 and TRBJ2-1, reads EAGVTQFPSHSVIEKGQTVTLRCDPISGHDNLYWYRRVMGKEIKFLLHFVKESKQDESGMPNNRFLAERTGGTYSTLKVQPAELEDSGVYFCASSPSGRLSNEQFFGPGTRLTVL.

The chain employs TRBV6-1 and TRBJ2-1; unclear D gene. The CDR3 is 12 residues long. The ends were cut back, 7 bases at V and 7 bases at J, with 11 bases in the middle. Germline V gives CDR1 MNHNS, CDR2 SASEGT. In nucleotides, the CDR3 is TGTGCCAGCACTTCGGAGAGTAATGAGCAGTTCTTC. It specifies CASTSESNEQFF.

The chain couples TRBV4-1 to TRBJ2-7; TRBD1 matches 8 bases. CDR1 and CDR2 (germline): MGHRA, YSYEKL. With 3 bases clipped from V and 7 bases from J, the junction kept 14 bases outside the gene matches. The CDR3 length is 16 residues. CDR3 DNA: TGCGCCAGCAGCCAGGATCCTCGGACAGGGATAAGAGAGCAGTACTTC. It is translated as CASSQDPRTGIREQYF.

This chain uses TRBV29-1 with TRBJ2-3, with 14 bases fitting TRBD2. The CDR3 sequence is 17 residues long. Germline CDR1 is SQVTM and CDR2 is ANQGSEA. V shed 4 bases and J 3 bases; nucleotides not matched to a gene: 9. CDR3: CSVGGLAGGTGTDTQYF. The CDR3 DNA reads TGCAGCGTTGGAGGACTAGCGGGAGGCACGGGGACAGATACGCAGTATTTT.

The table lists this clone with many counts. The J gene is TRBJ2-1, the V gene TRBV6-5; no reliable D call. The CDR3 totals 14 residues. Trimming stripped 4 bases from V and 9 bases from J, with 16 bases between. In germline, CDR1 is MNHEY, CDR2 SVGAGI. CDR3 sequence reads: CASSSPTQRTEQFF. The DNA of the CDR3 is TGTGCCAGCAGTTCCCCTACTCAAAGGACTGAGCAGTTCTTC.

This sequence joins TRBV7-9 and TRBJ1-1; D is uncertain. Germline CDR1 is SEHNR and CDR2 is FQNEAQ (reference sequence). CDR3 size: 15 residues. The ends were cut back, 5 bases at V and 0 bases at J, with 13 bases in the middle. The CDR3 region is CASSLLVALNTEAFF. As DNA, the CDR3 is TGTGCCAGCAGCCTCCTCGTAGCCTTGAACACTGAAGCTTTCTTT.

In its sample, this clone was seen a few times. V gene TRBV30 combines with J gene TRBJ2-7; TRBD1 matches at 7 bases. Trimming cost V 0 bases and J 6 bases; bases outside gene matches: 8. This CDR3 region has 14 residues. The germline V gene encodes CDR1 GTSNPN and CDR2 SVGIG (reference sequence). The DNA of the CDR3 is TGTGCCTGGAGTGTACGCACAGGGGCGGGCGAGCAGTACTTC. This translates into CAWSVRTGAGEQYF.

There are a few counts of this clone. J is TRBJ2-1 and V is TRBV9; 7 bases match TRBD2. CDR1 is SGDLS and CDR2 is YYNGEE in the germline V gene. Germline trimming cut 0 bases from V and 7 bases from J; bases unmatched to any gene: 7. The CDR3 sequence is 15 residues long. The CDR3 sequence: CASSVVGGSMNEQFF. The CDR3 nucleotides read TGTGCCAGCAGCGTAGTCGGCGGGAGCATGAATGAGCAGTTCTTC.

The chain uses TRBV30 and TRBJ2-7; D gene unclear. The germline V and J ends were trimmed by 8 bases and 6 bases, with 17 bases remaining between them. The V gene's germline CDR1 is GTSNPN and CDR2 SVGIG (reference sequence). There are 12 residues in the CDR3. CDR3 protein: CATGLQVGEQYF. Here the CDR3 DNA reads TGTGCCACGGGCCTTCAGGTGGGCGAGCAGTACTTC.

This clone was observed a handful of times. The V call is TRBV28, the J call TRBJ2-7, with D possibly TRBD2 on 5 matching bases. Trimming shortened V by 6 bases and J by 2 bases, and 14 bases separated the two germline ends. Germline lookup yields CDR1 MDHEN and CDR2 SYDVKM. The length of the CDR3 is 14 residues. CDR3 in amino acids: CASRIPGIPYEQYF. The CDR3 DNA reads TGTGCCAGCAGGATCCCCGGGATTCCCTACGAGCAGTACTTC.

The V and J genes are TRBV20-1 and TRBJ2-3; possibly TRBD2 for D (6 bases). Trimming pared 3 bases from V and 8 bases from J, leaving 9 bases between. The germline V gene has CDR1 DFQATT and CDR2 SNEGSKA (reference sequence). CDR3 length: 11 residues. This CDR3 is CSARAGSTQYF. CDR3 coding DNA: TGCAGTGCTAGGGCGGGGAGTACGCAGTATTTT.

This chain joins TRBV27 and TRBJ2-3; 8 bases agree with TRBD2. V lost 6 bases, J lost 5 bases, and 7 bases stayed unmatched. Germline V lookup: CDR1 MNHEY, CDR2 SMNVEV (reference sequence). This CDR3 contains 14 residues. DNA of the CDR3: TGTGCCAGCAGGCTGACTAGCGCCCAAGATACGCAGTATTTT. Amino acids: CASRLTSAQDTQYF.

The chain combines TRBV14 with TRBJ2-7, with 13 bases identical to TRBD2. Trimming removed 3 bases from V and 4 bases from J; junction bases left unmatched: 3. The CDR3 runs 15 residues. Germline CDR1 reads SGHDN; CDR2 reads FVKESK. The CDR3 is CASSHRGLAGYEQYF. The CDR3 coding sequence is TGTGCCAGCAGCCACAGGGGACTAGCGGGATACGAGCAGTACTTC.

This clone has just a few counts. The V call is TRBV29-1, the J call TRBJ2-1; D unclear. Germline assignment: CDR1 SQVTM and CDR2 ANQGSEA. The CDR3 spans 14 residues. Trimming shortened V by 4 bases and J by 9 bases, and 19 bases separated the two germline ends. The CDR3 region is CSVAPALGPGEQFF. The CDR3, as DNA: TGCAGCGTTGCCCCGGCTCTAGGCCCGGGTGAGCAGTTCTTC.

The gene calls are TRBV6-1 and TRBJ2-5, with 9 bases that match TRBD2. Trimming cost V 3 bases and J 4 bases; bases outside gene matches: 9. This CDR3 is built from 16 residues. Germline V CDR1 and CDR2: MNHNS, SASEGT. The CDR3 DNA reads as TGTGCCAGCAGTGACGTGGGACTAGCAGGGAGAGAGACCCAGTACTTC. Amino acid sequence: CASSDVGLAGRETQYF.

This clone was detected many times. The chain carries TRBV25-1 and TRBJ2-5; D assignment may be TRBD1 or TRBD2 (5 bases each). Deletions cut 2 bases from V and 3 bases from J, with 10 bases between. Looked up from germline, CDR1 is MGHDK and CDR2 is SYGVNS. The CDR3 contains 14 residues. CDR3 residues: CASSEASREETQYF. CDR3 sequence (DNA): TGTGCCAGCAGTGAAGCTAGCAGGGAAGAGACCCAGTACTTC.

The chain has TRBV18 and TRBJ2-7; 8 positions match TRBD1. The CDR3 is 14 amino acids. V lost 6 bases to trimming and J lost 6 bases; unmatched junction nucleotides: 10. From germline, CDR1 is KGHSH and CDR2 LQKENI. This CDR3 reads CASSSRTGTAEQYF. The CDR3 DNA reads TGTGCCAGCTCGTCGCGGACAGGGACGGCCGAGCAGTACTTC.

This clone turned up a few times. The chain is built from TRBV7-9 and TRBJ2-3; D unresolved. V was cut by 6 bases and J by 2 bases, with 3 bases left in between. Germline-derived CDR1 and CDR2 are SEHNR and FQNEAQ (reference sequence). The CDR3 totals 11 residues. CDR3 amino acids: CASRDTDTQYF. CDR3 bases: TGTGCCAGCAGAGACACAGATACGCAGTATTTT.

This clone was detected only a few times. The V gene is TRBV4-3, the J gene TRBJ2-7; D perhaps matches TRBD2 (5 bases). Trimming removed 4 bases at V and 4 bases at J, with 11 bases between. Germline CDR1 reads LGHNA; CDR2 reads YSLEER. This CDR3 spans 13 amino acids. The CDR3 sequence: CASSPEEDYEQYF. In DNA, the CDR3 is TGCGCCAGCAGCCCGGAGGAGGATTACGAGCAGTACTTC.

This clone was seen ten or more times. This CDR3 is CATRSQGISEQYF. CDR3 DNA: TGTGCCACCAGATCCCAGGGGATCTCCGAGCAGTACTTC. The chain joins TRBV2 to TRBJ2-7; a possible D gene is TRBD1 (6 bases). The CDR3 is made up of 13 amino acids. In germline, CDR1 is SNHLY, CDR2 FYNNEI. V was trimmed by 10 bases and J by 6 bases, leaving 19 bases between them.

The chain couples TRBV25-1 to TRBJ2-3; D is unclear. V was shortened by 3 bases and J by 2 bases, with 9 bases between the two germline ends. Germline assignment: CDR1 MGHDK and CDR2 SYGVNS. This CDR3 region has 14 residues. The CDR3 nucleotides are TGTGCCAGCAGTGATAACTGGTACACAGATACGCAGTATTTT. This translates into CASSDNWYTDTQYF.

The chain has TRBV7-2 and TRBJ2-6; TRBD1 is a possible D gene (5 bases). The V gene's germline CDR1 is SGHTA and CDR2 FQGNSA. V dropped 2 bases and J dropped 2 bases, with 10 bases sitting between them. The CDR3 runs 16 residues. CDR3 DNA sequence: TGTGCCAGCAGCTTATTGGCCAGGGCTGGGGCCAACGTCCTGACTTTC. Protein product: CASSLLARAGANVLTF.

The chain links TRBV25-1 to TRBJ2-3; D is possibly TRBD2 (5 bases). Germline CDR1 reads MGHDK; CDR2 reads SYGVNS. The CDR3 consists of 16 residues. The V and J ends lost 8 bases and 0 bases respectively, with 18 bases between them. CDR3 bases: TGTGCCAGCGGTGGGCGGGTATTGTCCAGCACAGATACGCAGTATTTT. Translating it yields CASGGRVLSSTDTQYF.

Only a few counts were recorded for this clone. This rearrangement joins TRBV6-1 to TRBJ2-5; D perhaps matches TRBD2 (6 bases). The CDR3 covers 12 residues. In germline, CDR1 is MNHNS, CDR2 SASEGT. V gave up 11 bases and J gave up 6 bases, with 16 bases separating them. CDR3 loop: CAGGQTGKTQYF. CDR3 bases: TGTGCCGGAGGGCAGACTGGAAAGACCCAGTACTTC.